The 21 T cell receptor beta chains listed next were all sequenced from one sample in a study of T-cell memory formation after mild COVID-19. MiXCR, run by TCRdb on the 5' RACE reads, gives a single entry per CDR3 protein. The top ten hold approximately 22% of the sample, which has 250,000 to 300,000 distinct CDR3 sequences, 15% to 20% seen once. The sample taken for sequencing was PBMCs or a T cell subset sorted from them (not recorded which). The origin of the receptors is a man between 18 and 29 years old who had mild COVID-19 (a few samples of this study predate the infection). Cell type and time point are not known.

The V gene is TRBV7-2, the J gene TRBJ2-6; D remains unclear. The CDR3 consists of 15 residues. The V gene's germline CDR1 is SGHTA and CDR2 FQGNSA. V gave up 1 base and J gave up 1 base, with 5 bases separating them. The CDR3 sequence: CASSLETSGANVLTF. In DNA, the CDR3 is TGTGCCAGCAGCTTAGAGACTTCTGGGGCCAACGTCCTGACTTTC.

This chain connects TRBV10-1 to TRBJ1-1; D remains unclear. This CDR3 has 13 residues. The V gene's germline CDR1 is WNHNN and CDR2 SYGVQD (reference sequence). V was pared by 8 bases and J by 1 base, with 11 bases between. The CDR3, as DNA: TGCGCCAGCCCTGCGCGGCAGAACACTGAAGCTTTCTTT. Protein sequence: CASPARQNTEAFF.

The count of this clonotype is one. This chain joins TRBV9 and TRBJ2-3; D gene ambiguous. The CDR3 is 16 residues long. Germline V gene lookup returns CDR1 SGDLS and CDR2 YYNGEE. Trimming left V 3 bases short and J 0 bases short, with 14 bases between. Written as DNA, the CDR3 is TGTGCCAGCAGCGGCGGCCCCAAGACTAGCACAGATACGCAGTATTTT. Translated, it gives CASSGGPKTSTDTQYF. Combining the CDR3 with reference TRBV9 and TRBJ2-3 gives the whole variable domain DSGVTQTPKHLITATGQRVTLRCSPRSGDLSVYWYQQSLDQGLQFLIQYYNGEERAKGNILERFSAQQFPDLHSELNLSSLELGDSALYFCASSGGPKTSTDTQYFGPGTRLTVL.

The chain joins TRBV20-1 to TRBJ2-7; D gene unclear. Germline CDR1 and CDR2: DFQATT and SNEGSKA (reference sequence). With 2 bases removed from V and 5 bases from J, the gap between germline ends came to 13 bases. The CDR3 length is 13 residues. CDR3 region: CSARRPGGNEQYV. CDR3 DNA sequence: TGCAGTGCTAGAAGACCTGGTGGGAACGAGCAGTACGTC.

This clonotype was seen a handful of times. The gene calls are TRBV9 and TRBJ1-2, with D hard to call. Trimming cost V 2 bases and J 3 bases, with 8 bases left between them. The CDR3 is 13 amino acids. Germline lookup yields CDR1 SGDLS and CDR2 YYNGEE. The CDR3: CASSVGQDYGYTF. The CDR3 DNA is TGTGCCAGCAGCGTCGGGCAAGACTATGGCTACACCTTC.

A few counts support this clonotype. The rearrangement links TRBV5-1 to TRBJ2-5, with no clear D. V shed 7 bases and J shed 5 bases, with 12 bases lying between them. The CDR3 sequence is 12 residues long. CDR1 SGHRS and CDR2 YFSETQ come from the germline V gene. The CDR3 DNA reads TGCGCCAGCGGTGGCGGCGAGGAGACCCAGTACTTC. Translation gives CASGGGEETQYF.

This chain links TRBV2 with TRBJ1-5; D remains ambiguous. CDR1 is SNHLY, CDR2 FYNNEI, per germline. The CDR3 length is 12 residues. The germline V and J ends were trimmed by 7 bases and 1 base, with 5 bases remaining between them. CDR3 bases: TGTGCCAGCACCAGCAGCAATCAGCCCCAGCATTTT. It specifies CASTSSNQPQHF.

The chain carries TRBV2 and TRBJ1-6; a possible D gene is TRBD1 (5 bases). The V end was cut by 3 bases, the J end by 8 bases, with 11 bases between. CDR3 length: 14 residues. Germline CDR1 SNHLY, CDR2 FYNNEI. DNA for the CDR3: TGTGCCAGCAGTGACGCCAGGGACTATTCACCCCTCCACTTT. This codes for CASSDARDYSPLHF.

In this sample, this clonotype turned up a few times. The chain recombines TRBV9 with TRBJ2-7, with D possibly being TRBD1 (6 bases). The CDR3 consists of 16 residues. The V end was cut by 4 bases, the J end by 5 bases, with 22 bases between. Per germline, CDR1 SGDLS and CDR2 YYNGEE. CDR3 DNA sequence: TGTGCCAGCAGCCCCGGTCCAGGGGCGCGTGGTGACGAGCAGTACTTC. It specifies CASSPGPGARGDEQYF.

This clonotype has just a few counts. The V call is TRBV5-1, the J call TRBJ1-4; no clear D. The V end lost 0 bases, the J end lost 5 bases, and 11 bases lay between the germline ends. The germline CDR1 and CDR2 sequences are SGHRS and YFSETQ. The CDR3 is 15 amino acids. CDR3 amino acids: CASSLALAENEKLFF. In DNA, the CDR3 is TGCGCCAGCAGCTTGGCACTGGCTGAGAATGAAAAACTGTTTTTT. The full variable domain, its missing parts supplied by reference TRBV5-1 and TRBJ1-4, is KAGVTQTPRYLIKTRGQQVTLSCSPISGHRSVSWYQQTPGQGLQFLFEYFSETQRNKGNFPGRFSGRQFSNSRSEMNVSTLELGDSALYLCASSLALAENEKLFFGSGTQLSVL.

The chain couples TRBV10-3 to TRBJ2-3; D perhaps matches TRBD1 (7 bases). This CDR3 has 15 residues. CDR1 is ENHRY and CDR2 is SYGVKD in the germline V gene. Trimming shortened V by 10 bases and J by 2 bases, and 19 bases separated the two germline ends. In DNA, the CDR3 is TGTGCCACTCTTATTGGAGGGGGCCTCACAGATACGCAGTATTTT. Its protein is CATLIGGGLTDTQYF.

V is TRBV20-1 and J is TRBJ2-7; 14 nucleotides agree with TRBD2. Germline lookup yields CDR1 DFQATT and CDR2 SNEGSKA (reference sequence). The CDR3 extends over 12 amino acids. CDR3 protein: CSGTSGGYEQYF. Written as DNA, the CDR3 is TGCAGCGGGACTAGCGGGGGCTACGAGCAGTACTTC.

J is TRBJ1-1 and V is TRBV20-1; no clear D. The length of the CDR3 is 12 residues. Trimming shortened V by 2 bases and J by 11 bases, and 15 bases separated the two germline ends. The germline CDR1 and CDR2 sequences are DFQATT and SNEGSKA (reference sequence). The CDR3 DNA follows: TGCAGTGCTAGATCCTCGGGTCGGATGGCTTTCTTT. Translating gives CSARSSGRMAFF.

This chain links TRBV5-1 with TRBJ2-2; a weak D match, TRBD1 (6 bases). CDR3 length: 14 residues. Trimming took 3 bases from V and 4 from J, leaving 10 bases between them. Germline assignment: CDR1 SGHRS and CDR2 YFSETQ. Here the CDR3 reads CASSSQGSTGELFF. The CDR3 DNA is TGCGCCAGCAGCTCTCAGGGGTCCACCGGGGAGCTGTTTTTT.

The chain combines TRBV12-3 or TRBV12-4 with TRBJ2-5; D unclear. V shed 6 bases and J shed 3 bases, with 8 bases lying between them. This CDR3 has 12 residues. CDR3 bases: TGTGCCAGCAGCCGTATAAAAGAGACCCAGTACTTC. Protein product: CASSRIKETQYF.

This clonotype was detected only a few times. The chain employs TRBV7-3 and TRBJ2-6, with TRBD1 as a possible D gene (6 bases). Per germline, CDR1 SGHTA and CDR2 FQGTGA. Trimming stripped 6 bases from V and 0 bases from J, with 9 bases between. The CDR3 runs to 15 residues. The CDR3 region has the DNA TGTGCCAGCAGTACAGGGTTCTCTGGGGCCAACGTCCTGACTTTC. This codes for CASSTGFSGANVLTF. Combining the CDR3 with reference TRBV7-3 and TRBJ2-6 gives the whole variable domain GAGVSQTPSNKVTEKGKYVELRCDPISGHTALYWYRQSLGQGPEFLIYFQGTGAADDSGLPNDRFFAVRPEGSVSTLKIQRTERGDSAVYLCASSTGFSGANVLTFGAGSRLTVL.

The V and J genes are TRBV5-1 and TRBJ2-1; D call uncertain. The V end was cut by 0 bases, the J end by 7 bases, with 8 bases between. The CDR3 has 13 amino acids. CDR1 and CDR2 from the germline V gene are SGHRS and YFSETQ. CDR3 amino acids: CASSLGLGNEQFF. The CDR3 DNA reads TGCGCCAGCAGCTTGGGTTTGGGGAATGAGCAGTTCTTC.

This clonotype showed up many times. This chain links TRBV5-5 with TRBJ2-5; 8 nucleotides align to TRBD1. V trimming: 4 bases; J trimming: 5 bases; junction bases outside the gene matches: 7. The CDR3 covers 14 residues. Germline CDR1 SGHKS, CDR2 YYEKEE (reference sequence). CDR3 sequence reads: CASSPGQGQETQYF. In nucleotides, the CDR3 is TGTGCCAGCAGCCCAGGACAGGGTCAGGAGACCCAGTACTTC.

This clonotype was seen only a few times. J is TRBJ1-2 and V is TRBV4-2, with D perhaps TRBD1 (6 bases). The CDR3 contains 15 residues. The germline gives CDR1 LGHNA, CDR2 YNFKEQ. The V gene lost 4 bases and the J gene lost 5 bases, with 17 bases spanning the gap. The DNA of the CDR3 is TGTGCCAGCAGCCCCGAAGGGGGGACATCTTATGGCTACACCTTC. It encodes CASSPEGGTSYGYTF.

This clonotype was counted only a few times. The chain joins TRBV6-2 or TRBV6-3 to TRBJ1-2; unclear D gene. CDR1 and CDR2 (germline): MNHEY, SVGEGT. V lost 2 bases and J lost 8, with 21 bases in between. The CDR3 is 16 amino acids. The CDR3 nucleotides read TGTGCCAGCAGTTACCCCTCTGCGGGGAATGATATAGGCTACACCTTC. Translated: CASSYPSAGNDIGYTF.

The chain joins TRBV15 to TRBJ2-3; 11 bases fit TRBD2. The CDR3 runs 17 residues. The germline V gene has CDR1 LNHNV and CDR2 YYDKDF (reference sequence). V shed 0 bases, J shed 2 bases, and the junction held 4 bases outside the gene matches. CDR3: CATSRDPSGGLTDTQYF. The CDR3 region has the DNA TGTGCCACCAGCAGAGATCCTAGCGGGGGGCTCACAGATACGCAGTATTTT.